This TCR beta chain stems from a study of blood T cell repertoires in COVID-19. The authors' processing: Reference gene primers were amplified, and this amplification served to estimate nucleated cell counts. Data came from immunoSEQ multiplex PCR; TCRdb stores just in-frame clones and leaves some out. That table supplies the V and J calls and clone size; D and trimming were determined from the DNA. Counted here are 120,000 or so clones, over 80% occurring once; the ten biggest clones make up under 30%. CDR3 length: 17 amino acids. The germline gives CDR1 LNHDA, CDR2 SQIVND (reference sequence). With 5 bases removed from V and 10 bases from J, the gap between germline ends came to 24 bases.

Sample: peripheral blood. The chain joins TRBV19 to TRBJ1-6; possible D gene TRBD1, 5 bases. The clonotype comes from a woman between 65 and 79 years old with acute or convalescent COVID-19. CDR3 residues: CASSSGWGVGHGSPLHF. CDR3 nucleotide sequence: TGTGCCAGTAGTTCAGGGTGGGGCGTCGGTCACGGATCACCCCTCCACTTT.